This T cell receptor (beta chain) is drawn from a study of early T cells in non-severe SARS-CoV-2 infection. For the study at large: It was bulk RNA from unsorted whole blood that was sequenced, and the chains were unpaired.

This CDR3 has 15 residues. V was shortened by 0 bases and J by 3 bases, with 13 bases between the two germline ends. Germline CDR1 is SGHRS and CDR2 is YFSETQ. Individual cDNA molecules received unique molecular identifiers during library preparation. Using its own MiXCR run on the 5' RACE reads, TCRdb lists one record per CDR3 protein. The sample includes roughly 65,000 distinct CDR3 sequences, 10% to 15% of them seen just once. Overall study results and limits: Matching against VDJdb likely underestimated virus-specific expansions, favoring anti-spike CD8.

Turning to this clonotype: Its target is not known.

The clonotype was recovered from an adult who was a healthcare worker with PCR-confirmed SARS-CoV-2 infection or an uninfected control (not recorded which). The chain combines TRBV5-1 with TRBJ2-7, with a possible D match to TRBD1 (6 bases). The sequenced sample consisted of whole blood. Here the CDR3 reads CASSLGAGVNYEQYF. DNA of the CDR3: TGCGCCAGCAGCTTGGGGGCAGGGGTAAACTACGAGCAGTACTTC.